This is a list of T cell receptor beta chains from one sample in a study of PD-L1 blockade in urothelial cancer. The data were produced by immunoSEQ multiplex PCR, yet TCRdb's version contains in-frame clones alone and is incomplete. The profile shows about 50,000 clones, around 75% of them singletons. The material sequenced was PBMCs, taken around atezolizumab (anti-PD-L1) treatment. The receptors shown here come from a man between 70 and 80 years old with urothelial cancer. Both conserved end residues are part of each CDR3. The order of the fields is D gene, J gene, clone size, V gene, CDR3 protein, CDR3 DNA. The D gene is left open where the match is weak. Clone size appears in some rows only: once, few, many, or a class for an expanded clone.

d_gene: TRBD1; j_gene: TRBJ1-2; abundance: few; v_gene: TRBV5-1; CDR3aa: CASSATGAGNGYTF; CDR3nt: TGCGCCAGCAGCGCGACAGGGGCAGGCAATGGCTACACCTTC
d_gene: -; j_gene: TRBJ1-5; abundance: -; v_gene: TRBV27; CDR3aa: CASSLGRGNQPQHF; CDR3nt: TGTGCCAGCAGTTTGGGCAGGGGCAATCAGCCCCAGCATTTT
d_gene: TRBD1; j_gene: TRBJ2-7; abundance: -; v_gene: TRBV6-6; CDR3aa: CASSQGQGGGEQYF; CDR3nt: TGTGCCAGCAGCCAAGGACAGGGGGGCGGCGAGCAGTACTTC
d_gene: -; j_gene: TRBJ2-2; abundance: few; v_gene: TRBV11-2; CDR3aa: CASSLPDTGELFF; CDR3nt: TGTGCCAGCAGCCTCCCGGACACCGGGGAGCTGTTTTTT
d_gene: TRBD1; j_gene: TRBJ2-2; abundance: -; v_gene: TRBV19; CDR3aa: CASIRQGAAGELFF; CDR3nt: TGTGCCAGTATCCGACAGGGTGCGGCCGGGGAGCTGTTTTTT
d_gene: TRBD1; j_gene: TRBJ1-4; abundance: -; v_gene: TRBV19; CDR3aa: CASRRQGASEKLFF; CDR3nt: TGTGCCAGTAGAAGACAGGGGGCTAGTGAAAAACTGTTTTTT
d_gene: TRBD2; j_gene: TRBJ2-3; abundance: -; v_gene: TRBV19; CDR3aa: CASSTDIRTSGRSDTQYF; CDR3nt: TGTGCCAGTAGTACCGACATACGGACTAGCGGGAGATCAGATACGCAGTATTTT
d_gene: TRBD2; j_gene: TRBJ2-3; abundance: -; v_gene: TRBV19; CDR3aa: CASSIVASGAADTQYF; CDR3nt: TGTGCCAGTAGTATAGTAGCTAGCGGGGCGGCAGATACGCAGTATTTT
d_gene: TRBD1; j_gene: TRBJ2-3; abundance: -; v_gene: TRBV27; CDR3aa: CASRGTGSDTQYF; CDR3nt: TGTGCCAGCAGGGGGACAGGGTCAGATACGCAGTATTTT
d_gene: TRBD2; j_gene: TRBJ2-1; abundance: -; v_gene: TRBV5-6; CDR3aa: CASSAAGTSGRMHEQFF; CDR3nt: TGTGCCAGCAGCGCAGCAGGGACTAGCGGGAGGATGCATGAGCAGTTCTTC
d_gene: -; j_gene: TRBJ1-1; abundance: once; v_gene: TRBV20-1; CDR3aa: CSAGRNTEAFF; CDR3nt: TGCAGTGCTGGGCGGAACACTGAAGCTTTCTTT
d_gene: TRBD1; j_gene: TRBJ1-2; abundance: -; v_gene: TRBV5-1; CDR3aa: CASSLGSRTGDNYGYTF; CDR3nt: TGCGCCAGCAGCTTAGGGTCTAGGACAGGCGATAACTATGGCTACACCTTC
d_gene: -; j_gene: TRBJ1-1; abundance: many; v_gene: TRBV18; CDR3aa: CASSSASGNTEAFF; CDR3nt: TGTGCCAGCTCATCCGCGTCCGGGAACACTGAAGCTTTCTTT
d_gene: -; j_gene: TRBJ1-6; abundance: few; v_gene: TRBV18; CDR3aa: CASSPRGSSYNSPLHF; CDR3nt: TGTGCCAGCTCACCAAGGGGGAGCTCCTATAATTCACCCCTCCACTTT
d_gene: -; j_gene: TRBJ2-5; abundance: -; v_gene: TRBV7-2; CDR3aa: CASSPYGRDSETQYF; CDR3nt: TGTGCCAGCAGCCCCTACGGAAGGGACTCAGAGACCCAGTACTTC
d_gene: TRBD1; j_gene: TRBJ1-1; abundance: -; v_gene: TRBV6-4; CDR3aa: CASKSSGTADMNTEAFF; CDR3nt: TGTGCCAGCAAATCGTCCGGGACAGCCGACATGAACACTGAAGCTTTCTTT
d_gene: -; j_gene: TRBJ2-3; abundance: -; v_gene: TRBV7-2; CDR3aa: CASSRSQATDTQYF; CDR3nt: TGTGCCAGCAGCCGGTCACAGGCCACAGATACGCAGTATTTT
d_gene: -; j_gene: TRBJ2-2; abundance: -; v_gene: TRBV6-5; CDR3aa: CASSYKGSGELFF; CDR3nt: TGTGCCAGCAGTTACAAGGGGTCCGGGGAGCTGTTTTTT
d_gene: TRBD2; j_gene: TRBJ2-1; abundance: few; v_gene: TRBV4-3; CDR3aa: CASSPRASGGVNEQFF; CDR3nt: TGCGCCAGCAGCCCTCGGGCTAGCGGGGGGGTAAATGAGCAGTTCTTC
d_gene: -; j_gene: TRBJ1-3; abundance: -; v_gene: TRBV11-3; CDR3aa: CASSLDSGSSGNTIYF; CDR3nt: TGTGCCAGCAGCTTAGATAGCGGATCCTCTGGAAACACCATATATTTT
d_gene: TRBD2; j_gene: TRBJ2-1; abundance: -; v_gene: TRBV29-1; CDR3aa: CSVEAGGNEQFF; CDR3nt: TGCAGCGTTGAGGCGGGGGGTAATGAGCAGTTCTTC
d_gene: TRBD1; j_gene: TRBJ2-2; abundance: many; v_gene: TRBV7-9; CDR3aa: CASSLDQGANTGELFF; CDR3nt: TGTGCCAGCAGCTTAGATCAGGGGGCGAACACCGGGGAGCTGTTTTTT
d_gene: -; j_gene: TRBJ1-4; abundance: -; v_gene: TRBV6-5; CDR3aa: CASSPGQSNEKLFF; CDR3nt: TGTGCCAGCAGCCCGGGACAATCTAATGAAAAACTGTTTTTT
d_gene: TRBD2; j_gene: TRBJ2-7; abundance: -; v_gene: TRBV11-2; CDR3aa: CASSSGLAGSYEQYF; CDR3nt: TGTGCCAGCAGCTCCGGACTAGCGGGCTCCTACGAGCAGTACTTC
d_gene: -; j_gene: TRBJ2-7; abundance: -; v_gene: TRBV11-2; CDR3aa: CASGRDLQGEQYF; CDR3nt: TGTGCCAGCGGCCGGGATCTCCAAGGCGAGCAGTACTTC
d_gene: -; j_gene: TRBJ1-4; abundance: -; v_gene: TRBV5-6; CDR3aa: CASSLSLGAGLFF; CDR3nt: TGTGCCAGCAGCTTGTCGTTGGGGGCCGGACTGTTTTTT
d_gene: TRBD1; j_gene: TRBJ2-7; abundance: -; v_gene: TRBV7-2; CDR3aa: CASSYGPRTGTGSYEQYF; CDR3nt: TGTGCCAGCAGCTATGGCCCCCGTACCGGGACAGGCTCCTACGAGCAGTACTTC
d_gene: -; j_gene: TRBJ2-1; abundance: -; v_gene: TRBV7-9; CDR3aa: CASSLDEASRRFF; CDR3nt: TGTGCCAGCAGCTTAGATGAGGCCTCACGGCGGTTCTTC
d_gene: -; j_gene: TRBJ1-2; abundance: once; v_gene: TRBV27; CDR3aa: CASSLKGGNYGYTF; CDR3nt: TGTGCCAGCAGTTTGAAGGGGGGGAACTATGGCTACACCTTC
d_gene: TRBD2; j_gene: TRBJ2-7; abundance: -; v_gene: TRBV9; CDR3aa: CASSVESSGIREQYF; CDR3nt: TGTGCCAGCAGCGTAGAATCTAGCGGAATACGGGAGCAGTACTTC
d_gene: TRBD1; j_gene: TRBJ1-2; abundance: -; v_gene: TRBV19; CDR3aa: CASSTSGQPGYGYTF; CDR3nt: TGTGCCAGTAGTACCTCGGGACAGCCTGGCTATGGCTACACCTTC
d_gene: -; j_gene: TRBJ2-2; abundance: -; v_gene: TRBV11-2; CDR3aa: CASSLGGGIPGELFF; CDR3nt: TGTGCCAGCAGCTTAGGGGGCGGGATCCCCGGGGAGCTGTTTTTT
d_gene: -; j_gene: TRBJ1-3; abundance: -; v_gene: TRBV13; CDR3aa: CASSPGRGYGNTIYF; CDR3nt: TGTGCCAGCAGTCCGGGGAGGGGCTATGGAAACACCATATATTTT
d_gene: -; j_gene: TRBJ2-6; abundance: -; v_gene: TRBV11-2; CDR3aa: CASSLDRAGANVLTF; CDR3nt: TGTGCCAGCAGCTTAGACAGGGCGGGGGCCAACGTCCTGACTTTC
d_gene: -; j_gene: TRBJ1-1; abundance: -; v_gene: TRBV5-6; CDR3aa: CASSSRGGTTEAFF; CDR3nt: TGTGCCAGCAGTTCTAGAGGAGGCACCACTGAAGCTTTCTTT
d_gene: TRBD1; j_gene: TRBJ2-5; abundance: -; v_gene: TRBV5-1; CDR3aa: CASSLAGQGGETQYF; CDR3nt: TGCGCCAGCAGCTTGGCAGGACAGGGGGGAGAGACCCAGTACTTC
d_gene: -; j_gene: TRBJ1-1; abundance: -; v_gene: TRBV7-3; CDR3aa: CASSPDLGPNTEAFF; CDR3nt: TGTGCCAGCAGCCCGGACCTGGGGCCGAACACTGAAGCTTTCTTT
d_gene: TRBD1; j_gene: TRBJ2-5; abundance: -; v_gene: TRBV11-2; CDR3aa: CASSLGAGGGLETQYF; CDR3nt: TGTGCCAGCAGCTTAGGGGCAGGGGGCGGCTTGGAGACCCAGTACTTC
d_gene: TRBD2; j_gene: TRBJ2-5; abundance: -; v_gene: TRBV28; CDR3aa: CASSSTSGGTQETQYF; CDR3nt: TGTGCCAGCAGTTCCACCTCGGGGGGGACCCAAGAGACCCAGTACTTC
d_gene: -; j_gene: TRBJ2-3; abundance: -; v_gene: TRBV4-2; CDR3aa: CASSQDGPGGTDTQYF; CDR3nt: TGTGCCAGCAGCCAAGATGGGCCGGGGGGCACAGATACGCAGTATTTT
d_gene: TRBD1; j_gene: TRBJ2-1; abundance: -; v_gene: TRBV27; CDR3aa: CASSSTGVGYNEQFF; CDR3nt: TGTGCCAGCAGTTCGACAGGGGTTGGATACAATGAGCAGTTCTTC
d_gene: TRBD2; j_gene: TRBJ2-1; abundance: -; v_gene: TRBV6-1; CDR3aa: CATQGVAGGNEQFF; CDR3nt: TGTGCCACCCAGGGGGTAGCGGGAGGCAATGAGCAGTTCTTC
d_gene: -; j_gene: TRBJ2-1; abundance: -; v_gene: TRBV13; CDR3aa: CASSRLGTNEQFF; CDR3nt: TGTGCCAGCAGCCGACTAGGAACTAATGAGCAGTTCTTC
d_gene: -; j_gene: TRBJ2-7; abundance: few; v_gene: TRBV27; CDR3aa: CASSMVGSSYEQYF; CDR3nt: TGTGCCAGCAGCATGGTCGGTAGCTCCTACGAGCAGTACTTC
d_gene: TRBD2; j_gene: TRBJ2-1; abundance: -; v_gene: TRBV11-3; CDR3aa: CASSSGGGLSYNEQFF; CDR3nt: TGTGCCAGCAGCTCGGGCGGGGGGCTATCCTACAATGAGCAGTTCTTC
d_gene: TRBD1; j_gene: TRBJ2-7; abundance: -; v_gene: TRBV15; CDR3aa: CATSRDRGSYEQYF; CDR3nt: TGTGCCACCAGCAGGGACAGGGGAAGCTACGAGCAGTACTTC
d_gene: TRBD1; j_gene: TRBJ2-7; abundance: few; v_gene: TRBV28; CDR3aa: CASSRQGASYEQYF; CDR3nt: TGTGCCAGCAGTCGACAGGGGGCCTCCTACGAGCAGTACTTC
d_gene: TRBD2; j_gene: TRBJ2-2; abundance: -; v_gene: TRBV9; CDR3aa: CASSVESGRAGWNTGELFF; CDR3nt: TGTGCCAGCAGCGTAGAAAGCGGGAGGGCCGGGTGGAACACCGGGGAGCTGTTTTTT
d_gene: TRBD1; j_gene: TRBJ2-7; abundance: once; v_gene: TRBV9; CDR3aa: CASSPRGQGAAEQYF; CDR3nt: TGTGCCAGCAGCCCGAGGGGTCAGGGGGCGGCCGAGCAGTACTTC
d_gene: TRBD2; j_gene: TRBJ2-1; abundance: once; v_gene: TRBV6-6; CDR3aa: CASSSGRGYNEQFF; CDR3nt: TGTGCCAGCAGTAGCGGGAGGGGCTACAATGAGCAGTTCTTC
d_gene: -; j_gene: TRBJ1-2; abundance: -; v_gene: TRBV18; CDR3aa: CASSPSRGTAIYGYTF; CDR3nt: TGTGCCAGCTCACCTAGTAGGGGGACCGCCATTTATGGCTACACCTTC
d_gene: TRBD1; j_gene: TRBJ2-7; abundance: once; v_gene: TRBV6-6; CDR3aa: CASSSGGLSSYEQYF; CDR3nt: TGTGCCAGCAGTTCAGGGGGTCTCAGCTCCTACGAGCAGTACTTC
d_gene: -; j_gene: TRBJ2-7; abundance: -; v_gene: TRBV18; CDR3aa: CASSPTERMSEQYF; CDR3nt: TGTGCCAGCTCACCGACAGAAAGAATGTCCGAGCAGTACTTC
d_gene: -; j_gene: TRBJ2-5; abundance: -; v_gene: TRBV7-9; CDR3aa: CASSPGIQETQYF; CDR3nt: TGTGCCAGCAGCCCGGGGATTCAAGAGACCCAGTACTTC
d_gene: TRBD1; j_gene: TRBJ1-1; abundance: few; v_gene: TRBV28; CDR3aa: CASSLRTGWVTEAFF; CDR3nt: TGTGCCAGCAGTCTCCGGACAGGGTGGGTCACTGAAGCTTTCTTT
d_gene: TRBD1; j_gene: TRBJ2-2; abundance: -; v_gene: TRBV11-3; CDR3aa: CASSLAHGTGKNTGELFF; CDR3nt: TGTGCCAGCAGCTTAGCACATGGGACAGGGAAGAACACCGGGGAGCTGTTTTTT
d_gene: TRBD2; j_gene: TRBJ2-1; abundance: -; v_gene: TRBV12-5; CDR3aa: CASGSLTGTSGIYEQFF; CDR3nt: TGTGCTAGTGGTTCATTGACCGGGACTAGCGGGATCTATGAGCAGTTCTTC
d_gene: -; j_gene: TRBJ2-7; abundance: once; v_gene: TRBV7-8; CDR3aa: CASSLGQRLYEQYF; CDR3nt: TGTGCCAGCAGCCTGGGACAAAGACTCTACGAGCAGTACTTC
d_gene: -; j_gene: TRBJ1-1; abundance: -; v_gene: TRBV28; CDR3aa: CASSLGEDSAEAFF; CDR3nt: TGTGCCAGCAGTTTGGGCGAGGACAGCGCTGAAGCTTTCTTT
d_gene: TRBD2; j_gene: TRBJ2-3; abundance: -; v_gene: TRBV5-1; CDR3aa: CASSLEGGSRTDTQYF; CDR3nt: TGCGCCAGCAGCTTGGAAGGCGGGAGCCGCACAGATACGCAGTATTTT